These 29 T cell receptor beta chains originate from one sample sequenced in a study of shared clonotypes between healthy human individuals. Assay used: immunoSEQ multiplex PCR; TCRdb lists only in-frame clones, some missing. The sample shows some 500,000 clones, approximately 94% of them seen only once. The material sequenced was naive CD4+ T cells sorted from blood. Subset of the sample: CD45RA+ positively selected. Receptors were obtained from a woman aged 25 to 39 in good health.

The genes are TRBV2 and TRBJ1-5; 8 bases are a match to TRBD1. This CDR3 contains 14 residues. Germline trimming cut 5 bases from V and 5 bases from J; bases unmatched to any gene: 5. Per the germline V gene, CDR1 is SNHLY and CDR2 is FYNNEI. CDR3 loop: CASSFDRGYQPQHF. For the CDR3, the DNA is TGTGCCAGCAGTTTCGACAGGGGATATCAGCCCCAGCATTTT.

The genes are TRBV7-9 and TRBJ1-1; weak D call: TRBD1 (5 bases). The CDR3 extends over 17 amino acids. The V gene's germline CDR1 is SEHNR and CDR2 FQNEAQ (reference sequence). V lost 3 bases and J lost 4, with 21 bases in between. Here the CDR3 DNA reads TGTGCCAGCAGCTTCCGGGACCCAGGTCCTCATTCCACTGAAGCTTTCTTT. Translated, it gives CASSFRDPGPHSTEAFF.

The chain recombines TRBV28 with TRBJ1-2; D uncertain. Germline CDR1 MDHEN, CDR2 SYDVKM. V was clipped by 5 bases and J by 4 bases, with 14 bases between them. The CDR3 is 14 residues long. CDR3: CASSIDGRSYGYTF. The DNA for the CDR3 is TGTGCCAGCAGTATAGACGGGCGGAGCTATGGCTACACCTTC.

V gene TRBV28 combines with J gene TRBJ2-7; TRBD1 or TRBD2 may be the D gene (5 bases each). Germline V gives CDR1 MDHEN, CDR2 SYDVKM. This CDR3 has 12 residues. The ends were cut back, 10 bases at V and 2 bases at J, with 12 bases in the middle. CDR3 sequence: CAIQGVTYEQYF. CDR3 in DNA: TGTGCCATCCAGGGAGTAACCTACGAGCAGTACTTC.

This chain connects TRBV28 to TRBJ1-5; TRBD1 might be the D (6 bases). Trimming removed 6 bases from V and 3 bases from J, with 15 bases in between. The CDR3 runs 15 residues. From germline, CDR1 is MDHEN and CDR2 SYDVKM. As DNA, the CDR3 is TGTGCCAGCAGGACGGACAGCCGAATCAATCAGCCCCAGCATTTT. Its protein is CASRTDSRINQPQHF.

The rearrangement joins TRBV11-2 to TRBJ2-6; 8 bases fit TRBD1. This CDR3 region has 19 residues. V dropped 4 bases and J dropped 0; count of bases not matched to a gene: 11. CDR1 SGHAT and CDR2 FQNNGV come from the germline V gene. The CDR3 sequence is CASSYGARRGLSGANVLTF. The CDR3, as DNA: TGTGCCAGCAGCTATGGGGCCCGCAGGGGGCTCTCTGGGGCCAACGTCCTGACTTTC. Variable domain in full (rest from reference TRBV11-2 and TRBJ2-6): EAGVAQSPRYKIIEKRQSVAFWCNPISGHATLYWYQQILGQGPKLLIQFQNNGVVDDSQLPKDRFSAERLKGVDSTLKIQPAKLEDSAVYLCASSYGARRGLSGANVLTFGAGSRLTVL.

The rearrangement uses TRBV18 and TRBJ2-7, with 10 positions matching TRBD2. Germline CDR1 reads KGHSH; CDR2 reads LQKENI. This CDR3 spans 14 amino acids. With 2 bases clipped from V and 6 bases from J, the junction kept 4 bases outside the gene matches. CDR3 protein: CASSPASGSIEQYF. Here the CDR3 DNA reads TGTGCCAGCTCACCAGCTAGCGGGAGCATCGAGCAGTACTTC.

The V and J genes are TRBV28 and TRBJ1-5, with D perhaps TRBD1 (5 bases). Germline V gene lookup returns CDR1 MDHEN and CDR2 SYDVKM. V shed 7 bases and J shed 1 base, with 8 bases lying between them. The CDR3 runs to 13 residues. CDR3 loop: CASTGYSNQPQHF. The CDR3 DNA sequence: TGTGCCAGCACAGGGTACAGCAATCAGCCCCAGCATTTT.

About this clone itself: The sample carries other DNA sequences with the same CDR3. This rearrangement joins TRBV6-1 to TRBJ2-1; 10 bases match TRBD2. The CDR3 length is 15 residues. Germline lookup yields CDR1 MNHNS and CDR2 SASEGT. The V segment lost 6 bases and the J segment 0 bases; nucleotides outside the gene matches: 2. CDR3 residues: CASRLAGGSYNEQFF. The CDR3 region has the DNA TGTGCCAGCAGGTTAGCGGGAGGCTCCTACAATGAGCAGTTCTTC.

The genes are TRBV18 and TRBJ2-5; 7 bases are shared with TRBD1. This CDR3 region has 18 residues. From germline, CDR1 is KGHSH and CDR2 LQKENI. Germline trimming cut 4 bases from V and 6 bases from J; bases unmatched to any gene: 20. CDR3 loop: CASSRAGDRVSFRKTQYF. The CDR3 DNA follows: TGTGCCAGCTCACGAGCAGGGGACAGAGTTAGCTTCAGAAAGACCCAGTACTTC.

The J gene is TRBJ2-7, the V gene TRBV11-2; D gene uncertain. Germline CDR1 reads SGHAT; CDR2 reads FQNNGV. The germline V and J ends were trimmed by 4 bases and 0 bases, with 10 bases remaining between them. CDR3 length: 14 amino acids. CDR3 sequence (DNA): TGTGCCAGCAGCTCTCGGTTGAGCTCCTACGAGCAGTACTTC. Its protein product is CASSSRLSSYEQYF.

The chain carries TRBV5-4 and TRBJ2-7, with 8 bases matching TRBD1. Germline V gene data show CDR1 as SGHNT and CDR2 as YYREEE (reference sequence). CDR3 length: 14 residues. The V segment lost 0 bases and the J segment 5 bases; nucleotides outside the gene matches: 4. The CDR3 DNA sequence: TGTGCCAGCAGCTTGGACAGGGGGATCCACGAGCAGTACTTC. Translated, it gives CASSLDRGIHEQYF. The whole variable domain, filled in from reference TRBV5-4 and TRBJ2-7, reads ETGVTQSPTHLIKTRGQQVTLRCSSQSGHNTVSWYQQALGQGPQFIFQYYREEENGRGNFPPRFSGLQFPNYSSELNVNALELDDSALYLCASSLDRGIHEQYFGPGTRLTVT.

The chain has TRBV9 and TRBJ1-5; TRBD1 is a possible D gene (5 bases). Trimming cost V 3 bases and J 5 bases, with 12 bases left between them. Per the germline V gene, CDR1 is SGDLS and CDR2 is YYNGEE. The CDR3 has 14 amino acids. CDR3: CASSADDSYQPQHF. CDR3 bases: TGTGCCAGCAGCGCAGACGACAGCTATCAGCCCCAGCATTTT. Full variable domain (remainder filled in from reference TRBV9 and TRBJ1-5): DSGVTQTPKHLITATGQRVTLRCSPRSGDLSVYWYQQSLDQGLQFLIQYYNGEERAKGNILERFSAQQFPDLHSELNLSSLELGDSALYFCASSADDSYQPQHFGDGTRLSIL.

In this sample, this clone turned up once. The gene calls are TRBV4-1 and TRBJ2-1; a possible D gene is TRBD1 (6 bases). Trimming took off 2 bases at V and 1 base at J, with 12 bases between the two ends. There are 16 residues in the CDR3. Looked up from germline, CDR1 is MGHRA and CDR2 is YSYEKL. CDR3 residues: CASSQPGVRSYNEQFF. The CDR3 DNA sequence: TGCGCCAGCAGCCAACCAGGGGTTAGATCCTACAATGAGCAGTTCTTC.

The CDR3 sequence is CASSQDSGTSGTPSSYNEQFF. The CDR3 DNA reads as TGCGCCAGCAGCCAAGACTCCGGGACTAGCGGGACCCCCAGCTCCTACAATGAGCAGTTCTTC. The chain carries TRBV4-1 and TRBJ2-1, with TRBD2 matching over 13 bases. The CDR3 is made up of 21 amino acids. The V gene's germline CDR1 is MGHRA and CDR2 YSYEKL. After removal of 0 bases from V and 0 bases from J, the junction contained 11 bases not matched to a gene.

This chain joins TRBV11-3 and TRBJ1-5; TRBD1 matches 10 bases. The V and J ends lost 5 bases and 6 bases, in that order; junction bases with no gene match: 7. CDR3 size: 15 residues. The germline CDR1 and CDR2 sequences are SGHNT and YENEEA. CDR3 nucleotides: TGTGCCAGCAGCGACGACAGGGGGCATTGTCAGCCCCAGCATTTT. This gives the protein CASSDDRGHCQPQHF.

The chain couples TRBV10-1 to TRBJ1-1; 10 bases line up with TRBD1. With 10 bases clipped from V and 5 bases from J, the junction kept 7 bases outside the gene matches. CDR1 and CDR2 (germline): WNHNN, SYGVQD (reference sequence). The CDR3 loop spans 13 amino acids. CDR3: CATRQGAGTEAFF. The CDR3 DNA is TGCGCCACCAGACAGGGGGCAGGGACTGAAGCTTTCTTT.

The chain joins TRBV28 to TRBJ2-7; TRBD2 is a possible D gene (5 bases). V was pared by 6 bases and J by 4 bases, with 7 bases between. Germline V gene data show CDR1 as MDHEN and CDR2 as SYDVKM. The CDR3 totals 11 residues. In nucleotides, the CDR3 is TGTGCCAGCAGACCGGGATACGAGCAGTACTTC. This sequence encodes CASRPGYEQYF.

The rearrangement links TRBV18 to TRBJ2-4; the D gene is possibly TRBD2 (5 bases). Trimming pared 2 bases from V and 6 bases from J, leaving 14 bases between. Germline CDR1 reads KGHSH; CDR2 reads LQKENI. There are 15 residues in the CDR3. The CDR3: CASSPRRGGGNIQYF. CDR3 in DNA: TGTGCCAGCTCACCAAGACGCGGCGGAGGAAACATTCAGTACTTC.

The genes are TRBV29-1 and TRBJ2-1, with unresolved D. Trimming left V 4 bases short and J 15 bases short, with 13 bases between. Germline V CDR1 and CDR2: SQVTM, ANQGSEA. The CDR3 is 10 amino acids. CDR3 in amino acids: CSVAESRLFF. CDR3 DNA: TGCAGCGTTGCGGAATCGAGGTTGTTCTTC.

The V call is TRBV19, the J call TRBJ2-7; TRBD1 matches at 7 bases. The germline V gene encodes CDR1 LNHDA and CDR2 SQIVND (reference sequence). V was pared by 6 bases and J by 0 bases, with 2 bases of the junction left unmatched. This CDR3 comprises 13 residues. In DNA form, the CDR3 reads TGTGCCAGTAGGGGGACAGCCTCCTACGAGCAGTACTTC. Translating it yields CASRGTASYEQYF.

The chain recombines TRBV28 with TRBJ1-4, with TRBD1 identical over 7 bases. Germline V gene data show CDR1 as MDHEN and CDR2 as SYDVKM. J gave up 0 bases and V 4 bases, and 5 bases lay outside the gene matches. The CDR3 length is 16 residues. The CDR3 DNA is TGTGCCAGCAGTTCGGGACAGCCCGCAACTAATGAAAAACTGTTTTTT. This codes for CASSSGQPATNEKLFF.

The genes are TRBV18 and TRBJ2-7, with unresolved D. Per germline, CDR1 KGHSH and CDR2 LQKENI. The CDR3 runs 13 residues. The germline V and J ends were trimmed by 2 bases and 7 bases, with 12 bases remaining between them. The CDR3 DNA reads TGTGCCAGCTCACCAACCCAGGTGAGAGAGCAGTACTTC. This translates into CASSPTQVREQYF. Based on the CDR3 plus reference TRBV18 and TRBJ2-7, the full variable domain is NAGVMQNPRHLVRRRGQEARLRCSPMKGHSHVYWYRQLPEEGLKFMVYLQKENIIDESGMPKERFSAEFPKEGPSILRIQQVVRGDSAAYFCASSPTQVREQYFGPGTRLTVT.

This clone appeared once. The chain recombines TRBV5-1 with TRBJ2-3, with 13 nucleotides matching TRBD2. V shed 0 bases and J 2 bases; nucleotides not matched to a gene: 9. Germline V gene lookup returns CDR1 SGHRS and CDR2 YFSETQ. The length of the CDR3 is 19 residues. CDR3 sequence reads: CASSLGLAGGLIPTDTQYF. In DNA, the CDR3 is TGCGCCAGCAGCTTGGGACTAGCGGGAGGCTTAATCCCCACAGATACGCAGTATTTT.

The chain couples TRBV28 to TRBJ2-1; 9 bases are shared with TRBD1. The CDR3 length is 12 residues. Per germline, CDR1 MDHEN and CDR2 SYDVKM. J gave up 11 bases and V 6 bases, and 5 bases lay outside the gene matches. The CDR3 loop reads CASSPDRGQQFF. The CDR3 DNA reads TGTGCCAGCAGCCCGGACAGGGGTCAGCAGTTCTTC.

This chain joins TRBV7-9 and TRBJ2-5; 12 bases line up with TRBD2. The J call may not be correct, given that the DNA end is closer to TRBJ2-7. Germline loops: CDR1 SEHNR, CDR2 FQNEAQ (reference sequence). The CDR3 consists of 15 residues. CDR3 protein: CASSILAGGTYEQYF. CDR3 bases: TGTGCCAGCAGTATACTAGCGGGAGGCACCTACGAGCAGTACTTC.

The CDR3 sequence: CASRGSENYGYTF. CDR3 DNA sequence: TGTGCCAGCAGGGGGTCGGAAAACTATGGCTACACCTTC. This chain uses TRBV6-1 with TRBJ1-2; D is unresolved. The CDR3 covers 13 residues. Per germline, CDR1 MNHNS and CDR2 SASEGT. V shed 6 bases and J shed 2 bases, with 10 bases lying between them.

This chain links TRBV4-2 with TRBJ2-5; D uncertain. The end of the DNA is better explained by TRBJ2-7, so the J call may be wrong. The germline V gene encodes CDR1 LGHNA and CDR2 YNFKEQ. This CDR3 has 18 amino acids. The CDR3 sequence: CASSQDSIYSRSSYEQYF. As DNA, the CDR3 is TGTGCCAGCAGCCAAGACTCCATATACTCTAGAAGCTCCTACGAGCAGTACTTC.

The rearrangement uses TRBV7-6 and TRBJ1-4; D perhaps matches TRBD1 (5 bases). Trimming left V 5 bases short and J 8 bases short, with 27 bases between. The CDR3 consists of 18 residues. Germline assignment: CDR1 SGHVS and CDR2 FNYEAQ. CDR3: CASSGRKPQALWGEKLFF. In nucleotides, the CDR3 is TGTGCCAGCAGCGGGCGGAAACCTCAGGCTCTGTGGGGGGAAAAACTGTTTTTT.